This T cell receptor (beta chain) was profiled in a study of CD8 T cells in ankylosing spondylitis. Study-level results: Clones tied to disease were said to be significantly enriched in matched ankylosing spondylitis synovial fluid.

TCRdb re-analysed the 5' RACE reads in MiXCR, keeping a single row per CDR3 protein. The table has 150,000 to 200,000 distinct CDR3 sequences, about an eighth seen once. The CDR3 contains 13 residues. Germline CDR1 is GTSNPN and CDR2 is SVGIG (reference sequence). Trimming took 7 bases from V and 5 from J; bases not matched to a gene: 4. Turning to this clonotype: Its target is unknown.

Sample: blood, either unsorted or a sorted T cell fraction (not recorded which). This rearrangement joins TRBV30 to TRBJ1-6; TRBD1 agrees at 8 bases. The sequence came from a female donor with ankylosing spondylitis or in good health (not recorded which). The CDR3 DNA follows: TGTGCCTCGTCGACAGGGGATAATTCACCCCTCCACTTT. Translation gives CASSTGDNSPLHF.